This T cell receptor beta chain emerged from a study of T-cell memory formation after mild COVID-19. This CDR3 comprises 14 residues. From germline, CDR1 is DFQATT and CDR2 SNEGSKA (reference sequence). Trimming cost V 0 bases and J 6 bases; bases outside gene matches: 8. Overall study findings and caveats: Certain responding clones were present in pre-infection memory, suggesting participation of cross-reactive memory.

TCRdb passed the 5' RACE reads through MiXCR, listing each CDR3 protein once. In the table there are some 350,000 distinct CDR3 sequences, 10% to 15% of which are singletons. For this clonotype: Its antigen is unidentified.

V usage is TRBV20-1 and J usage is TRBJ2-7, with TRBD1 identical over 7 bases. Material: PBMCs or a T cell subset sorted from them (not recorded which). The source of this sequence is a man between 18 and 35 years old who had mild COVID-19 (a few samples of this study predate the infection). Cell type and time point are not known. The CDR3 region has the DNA TGCAGTGCTAGAGATGTAAGGGGGCCGGGCGAGCAGTACTTC. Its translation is CSARDVRGPGEQYF.